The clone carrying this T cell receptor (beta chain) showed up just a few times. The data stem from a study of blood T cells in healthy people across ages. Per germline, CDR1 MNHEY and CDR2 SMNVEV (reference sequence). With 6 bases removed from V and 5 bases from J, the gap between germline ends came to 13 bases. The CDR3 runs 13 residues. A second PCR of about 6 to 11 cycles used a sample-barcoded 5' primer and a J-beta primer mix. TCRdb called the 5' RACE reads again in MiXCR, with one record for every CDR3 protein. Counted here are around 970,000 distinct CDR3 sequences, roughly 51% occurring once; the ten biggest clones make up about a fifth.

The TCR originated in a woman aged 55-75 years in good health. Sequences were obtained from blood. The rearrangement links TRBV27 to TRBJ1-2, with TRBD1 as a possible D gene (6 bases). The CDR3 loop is CASSRGGRYGYTF. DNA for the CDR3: TGTGCCAGCAGCAGGGGCGGAAGGTATGGCTACACCTTC.